A selection of T cell receptor beta chains follows, all from one sample in a study of vaccination and CD4 T cells after COVID-19. One entry per CDR3 protein results from TCRdb running MiXCR on the PCR reads. Seen here are about 5,500 distinct CDR3 sequences, 39% observed once, and the top ten hold around 38%. Their cognate antigens are unknown. The sequenced sample was CD4+ T cells from blood, cultured in vitro. The source of these receptors is a human donor in good health. Each CDR3 is given with its conserved first and last residue. Fields, in order: CDR3 protein, clone size, V gene, J gene. Not every row has a clone size; where given, it reads once, few, many or a size class.

CDR3aa: CAAGGGDNAKNIQYF
abundance: .
v_gene: TRBV10-3
j_gene: TRBJ2-4

CDR3aa: CSASLDLYEQYF
abundance: .
v_gene: TRBV20-1
j_gene: TRBJ2-7

CDR3aa: CASRTGTDGYTF
abundance: few
v_gene: TRBV6-1
j_gene: TRBJ1-2

CDR3aa: CASSYYSSNTEAFF
abundance: few
v_gene: TRBV6-5
j_gene: TRBJ1-1

CDR3aa: CASSRTVNTEAFF
abundance: .
v_gene: TRBV6-1
j_gene: TRBJ1-1

CDR3aa: CASSQVDIVSYNEQFF
abundance: few
v_gene: TRBV4-1
j_gene: TRBJ2-1

CDR3aa: CASSWGGGSMNTEAFF
abundance: .
v_gene: TRBV5-1
j_gene: TRBJ1-1

CDR3aa: CASSFSQGNTEAFF
abundance: few
v_gene: TRBV7-3
j_gene: TRBJ1-1

CDR3aa: CSASDRGSTDTQYF
abundance: .
v_gene: TRBV20-1
j_gene: TRBJ2-3

CDR3aa: CASSSGTGGYDEQFF
abundance: hyperexpanded
v_gene: TRBV6-5
j_gene: TRBJ2-1

CDR3aa: CASSPHGLDSGVGYNEQFF
abundance: .
v_gene: TRBV11-1
j_gene: TRBJ2-1

CDR3aa: CASRVTGTAYEQYF
abundance: .
v_gene: TRBV11-2
j_gene: TRBJ2-7

CDR3aa: CASSIVGGYGYTF
abundance: few
v_gene: TRBV19
j_gene: TRBJ1-2

CDR3aa: CAWELGLGANTEAFF
abundance: .
v_gene: TRBV30
j_gene: TRBJ1-1

CDR3aa: CASSLGLASYEQYF
abundance: .
v_gene: TRBV27
j_gene: TRBJ2-7

CDR3aa: CASSLRTGGVNEKLFF
abundance: .
v_gene: TRBV7-9
j_gene: TRBJ1-4

CDR3aa: CASSQQGEETQYF
abundance: .
v_gene: TRBV10-2
j_gene: TRBJ2-5

CDR3aa: CASSQDGGNSPLHF
abundance: .
v_gene: TRBV3-1
j_gene: TRBJ1-6

CDR3aa: CASSYDSGYTF
abundance: .
v_gene: TRBV5-4
j_gene: TRBJ1-2

CDR3aa: CSAMGTARNTEAFF
abundance: few
v_gene: TRBV20-1
j_gene: TRBJ1-1

CDR3aa: CASSGDYGYTF
abundance: few
v_gene: TRBV7-8
j_gene: TRBJ1-2

CDR3aa: CSASRTSGGRQETQYF
abundance: few
v_gene: TRBV20-1
j_gene: TRBJ2-5

CDR3aa: CASKRRLAGGSSTDTQYF
abundance: .
v_gene: TRBV5-4
j_gene: TRBJ2-3

CDR3aa: CSAGGTETQYF
abundance: .
v_gene: TRBV20-1
j_gene: TRBJ2-5

CDR3aa: CASNPTPGSQNYGYTF
abundance: few
v_gene: TRBV2
j_gene: TRBJ1-2

CDR3aa: CASSEGTNWPQPQHF
abundance: few
v_gene: TRBV6-1
j_gene: TRBJ1-5

CDR3aa: CASSEGGQGTYPSEAFF
abundance: .
v_gene: TRBV28
j_gene: TRBJ1-1